Each of the 3 T cell receptor beta chains below was sequenced from the same sample in a study of cytomegalovirus exposure and HLA in healthy donors. Both 60 Vbeta primers and 13 Jbeta primers went into the PCR. Sequencing was performed with immunoSEQ multiplex PCR; in TCRdb, only in-frame clones are kept and a portion is missing. The repertoire holds 150,000 to 200,000 clones, with about four fifths as singletons. Sequencing used PBMCs. The origin of the receptors is a woman aged 30 to 39 in good health and CMV-seronegative.

The chain has TRBV2 and TRBJ2-2; a weak D match, TRBD1 (5 bases). In germline, CDR1 is SNHLY, CDR2 FYNNEI. Trimming removed 8 bases from V and 6 bases from J, with 13 bases in between. The CDR3 is 13 residues long. CDR3 DNA: TGTGCCAGCTTATCTCTAGGGGCCGGGGAGCTGTTTTTT. Translation gives CASLSLGAGELFF.

V usage is TRBV9 and J usage is TRBJ2-7; possible D gene TRBD2, 7 bases. V lost 6 bases to trimming and J lost 3 bases, with 16 bases between them. The germline V gene has CDR1 SGDLS and CDR2 YYNGEE. This CDR3 contains 14 residues. The CDR3 DNA reads TGTGCCAGCAACAAAGGGGGAGGGGACTACGAGCAGTACTTC. This gives the protein CASNKGGGDYEQYF.

The CDR3 nucleotides are TGTGCCACCGGACTTGAGCCGGGACAGAACTATGGCTACACCTTC. Translating it yields CATGLEPGQNYGYTF. The chain combines TRBV10-3 with TRBJ1-2, with TRBD1 matching 7 bases. Germline loops: CDR1 ENHRY, CDR2 SYGVKD. This CDR3 region has 15 residues. The V gene end was trimmed by 10 bases and the J gene end by 2 bases; junction bases not matched to a gene: 13.